A selection of T cell receptor beta chains follows, all from one sample in a study of blood T cells in healthy people across ages. TCRdb used MiXCR to reprocess the 5' RACE reads, holding one entry per CDR3 protein. The table lists 1.5 million to 2 million distinct CDR3 sequences, 28% of them singletons. Input material: blood. These receptor sequences come from a woman younger than 45 in good health. Each CDR3 is given with its conserved first and last residue. Each record gives: J gene, clone size, V gene, D gene, CDR3 protein, CDR3 DNA. A D gene is named only where the DNA matches it firmly. The listing skips clone size in some rows; elsewhere it reads once, few, many or a size class.

TRBJ2-3	NA	TRBV20-1	TRBD2	CSARKVASGRSTDTQYF	TGCAGTGCTAGAAAGGTCGCAAGCGGGAGGTCCACAGATACGCAGTATTTT
TRBJ1-2	NA	TRBV10-3	NA	CATSEPSRGGYTF	TGTGCCACCAGTGAGCCGTCTCGGGGTGGCTACACCTTC
TRBJ2-7	many	TRBV20-1	NA	CNAQGSSYEQYF	TGCAATGCACAGGGTAGCTCCTACGAGCAGTACTTC
TRBJ2-7	few	TRBV7-6	NA	CASSLGTGIEQYF	TGTGCCAGCAGCTTGGGGACGGGCATCGAGCAGTACTTC
TRBJ2-5	many	TRBV20-1	TRBD2	CSATSGGQETQYF	TGCAGTGCCACTAGCGGGGGTCAAGAGACCCAGTACTTC
TRBJ1-4	few	TRBV7-4	NA	CASSWEGGKLFF	TGTGCCAGCAGCTGGGAAGGGGGAAAACTGTTTTTT
TRBJ1-2	many	TRBV20-1	NA	CSGNYGYTF	TGCAGTGGGAACTATGGCTACACCTTC
TRBJ2-1	once	TRBV24-1	NA	CATSDPGTSYEQFF	TGTGCCACCAGTGATCCCGGGACCTCCTATGAGCAGTTCTTC
TRBJ1-6	NA	TRBV12-3/TRBV12-4	NA	CASSFTDNSPLHF	TGTGCCAGCAGTTTTACAGATAATTCACCCCTCCACTTT
TRBJ1-5	few	TRBV6-2/TRBV6-3	NA	CATNPNRARGQPQHF	TGTGCCACCAACCCAAACAGGGCCAGGGGACAGCCCCAGCATTTT
TRBJ2-7	many	TRBV5-1	NA	CASSFSHGTYEQYF	TGCGCCAGCAGCTTTAGTCACGGTACCTACGAGCAGTACTTC
TRBJ2-1	many	TRBV15	NA	CATSREPQSEQFF	TGTGCCACCAGCAGAGAGCCCCAATCCGAGCAGTTCTTC
TRBJ2-7	few	TRBV18	NA	CASSPQAGSYEQYF	TGTGCCAGCTCACCCCAGGCGGGATCCTACGAGCAGTACTTC
TRBJ2-7	NA	TRBV7-2	TRBD2	CACRGGSYEQYF	TGTGCCTGCCGGGGGGGCTCCTACGAGCAGTACTTC
TRBJ2-7	NA	TRBV24-1	NA	CATSDSRPWGEDKNEQYF	TGTGCCACCAGTGATTCGAGGCCATGGGGGGAGGATAAGAACGAGCAGTACTTC
TRBJ2-7	many	TRBV5-1	TRBD2	CASSLASGGNEQYF	TGCGCCAGCAGCTTGGCCAGCGGGGGAAACGAGCAGTACTTC
TRBJ2-7	NA	TRBV13	NA	CASSLNRRLSYEQYF	TGTGCCAGCAGCTTAAATAGGCGGCTGTCCTACGAGCAGTACTTC
TRBJ2-3	NA	TRBV28	NA	CASSFGISDTQYF	TGTGCCAGCAGTTTTGGAATATCAGATACGCAGTATTTT
TRBJ2-1	few	TRBV5-1	NA	CASSPRTSEQFF	TGCGCCAGCAGCCCCCGGACGAGTGAGCAGTTCTTC
TRBJ2-3	few	TRBV7-2	NA	CASSGGNRQTYLQEDTQYF	TGTGCCAGCAGCGGAGGAAACCGCCAGACATATCTTCAGGAGGATACGCAGTATTTT
TRBJ2-1	many	TRBV10-3	NA	CAIGRAGKQDEQFF	TGTGCCATCGGTCGGGCGGGAAAGCAGGATGAGCAGTTCTTC
TRBJ1-4	few	TRBV12-3/TRBV12-4	NA	CASSFSEGGLFF	TGTGCCAGCAGTTTTAGTGAGGGGGGACTGTTTTTT
TRBJ2-5	many	TRBV15	NA	CATSRDIGETQYF	TGTGCCACCAGCAGAGATATAGGAGAGACCCAGTACTTC
TRBJ2-2	few	TRBV20-1	NA	CSARGYLNPSTGELFF	TGCAGTGCTAGAGGGTATCTGAACCCGAGCACCGGGGAGCTGTTTTTT
TRBJ1-2	NA	TRBV20-1	NA	CSAGPTGIDGHTF	TGCAGTGCTGGACCAACAGGGATAGATGGCCACACCTTC